This paragraph covers one T cell receptor (beta chain) sequence. The CDR3 length is 13 residues. The germline V gene encodes CDR1 SGDLS and CDR2 YYNGEE. V lost 4 bases and J 4 bases, leaving 11 bases between the germline ends. Naivety among CD8 cells was defined by CD45RO negativity and positive CCR7 selection, thereby excluding terminally differentiated effector memory CD45RA+ cells. This sample stems from a study of shared clonotypes between healthy human individuals. Produced via immunoSEQ multiplex PCR; TCRdb's table is partial and in-frame only. The table records roughly 770,000 clones, approximately 96% of them present only once.

Specimen: naive CD8+ T cells sorted from blood. The clonotype was recovered from a man aged 25-40 years in good health. V and J are TRBV9 and TRBJ1-2, with D perhaps TRBD1 (6 bases). CDR3 sequence (DNA): TGTGCCAGCAGCCCTCCGGACAGCTATGGCTACACCTTC. Protein sequence: CASSPPDSYGYTF. Supplemented by reference TRBV9 and TRBJ1-2, the full variable domain reads DSGVTQTPKHLITATGQRVTLRCSPRSGDLSVYWYQQSLDQGLQFLIQYYNGEERAKGNILERFSAQQFPDLHSELNLSSLELGDSALYFCASSPPDSYGYTFGSGTRLTVV.